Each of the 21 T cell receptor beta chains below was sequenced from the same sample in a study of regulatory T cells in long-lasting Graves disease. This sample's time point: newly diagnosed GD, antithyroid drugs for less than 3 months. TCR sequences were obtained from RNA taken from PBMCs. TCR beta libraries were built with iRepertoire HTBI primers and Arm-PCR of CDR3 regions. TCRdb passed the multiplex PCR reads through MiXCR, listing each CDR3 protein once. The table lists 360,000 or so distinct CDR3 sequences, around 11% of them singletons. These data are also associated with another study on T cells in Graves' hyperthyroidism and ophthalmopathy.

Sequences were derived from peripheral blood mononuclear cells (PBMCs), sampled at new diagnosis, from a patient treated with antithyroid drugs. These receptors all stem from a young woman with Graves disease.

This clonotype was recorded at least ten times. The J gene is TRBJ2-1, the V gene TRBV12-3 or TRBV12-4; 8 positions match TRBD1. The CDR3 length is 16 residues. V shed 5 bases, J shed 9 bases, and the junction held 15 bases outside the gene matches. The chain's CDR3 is CASSPSAGGPIGEQFF. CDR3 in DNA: TGTGCCAGCAGTCCCTCAGCAGGGGGCCCAATAGGTGAGCAGTTCTTC.

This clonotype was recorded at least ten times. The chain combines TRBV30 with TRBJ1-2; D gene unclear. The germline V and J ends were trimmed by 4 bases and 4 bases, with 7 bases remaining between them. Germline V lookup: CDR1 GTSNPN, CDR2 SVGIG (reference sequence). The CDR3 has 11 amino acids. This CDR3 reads CAWNRGYGYTF. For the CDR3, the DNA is TGTGCCTGGAACCGGGGCTATGGCTACACCTTC.

This CDR3 is CASSYSGVTLNTEAFF. The CDR3 nucleotides read TGTGCCAGCAGTTACTCTGGAGTAACCTTGAACACTGAAGCTTTCTTT. V gene TRBV6-5 combines with J gene TRBJ1-1, with D uncertain. The germline CDR1 and CDR2 sequences are MNHEY and SVGAGI. The germline V and J ends were trimmed by 0 bases and 0 bases, with 11 bases remaining between them. The CDR3 spans 16 residues.

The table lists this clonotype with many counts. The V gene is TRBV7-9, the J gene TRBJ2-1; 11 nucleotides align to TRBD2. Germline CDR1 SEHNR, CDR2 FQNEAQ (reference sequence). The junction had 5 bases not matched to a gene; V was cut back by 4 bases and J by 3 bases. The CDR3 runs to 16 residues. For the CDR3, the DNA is TGTGCCAGCAGCTCCGGGGGACTAGCGGTCTACAATGAGCAGTTCTTC. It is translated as CASSSGGLAVYNEQFF.

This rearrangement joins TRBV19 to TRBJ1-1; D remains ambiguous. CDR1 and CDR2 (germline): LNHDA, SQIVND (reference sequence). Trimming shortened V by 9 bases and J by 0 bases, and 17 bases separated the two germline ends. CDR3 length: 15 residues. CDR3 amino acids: CASGFGVLLNTEAFF. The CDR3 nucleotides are TGTGCCAGCGGTTTCGGGGTGTTGTTGAACACTGAAGCTTTCTTT.

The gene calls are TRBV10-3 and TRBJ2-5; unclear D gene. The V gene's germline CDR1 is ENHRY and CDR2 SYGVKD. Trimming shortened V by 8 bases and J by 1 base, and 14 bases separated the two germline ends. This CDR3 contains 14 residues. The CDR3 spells CAIAKQKGQETQYF. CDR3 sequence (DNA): TGTGCCATCGCAAAACAAAAGGGCCAAGAGACCCAGTACTTC.

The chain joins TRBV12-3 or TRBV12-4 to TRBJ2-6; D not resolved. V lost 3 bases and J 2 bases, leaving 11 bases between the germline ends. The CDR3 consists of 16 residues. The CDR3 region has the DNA TGTGCCAGCAGTTTGGGTATCGGCACTGGGGCCAACGTCCTGACTTTC. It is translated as CASSLGIGTGANVLTF.

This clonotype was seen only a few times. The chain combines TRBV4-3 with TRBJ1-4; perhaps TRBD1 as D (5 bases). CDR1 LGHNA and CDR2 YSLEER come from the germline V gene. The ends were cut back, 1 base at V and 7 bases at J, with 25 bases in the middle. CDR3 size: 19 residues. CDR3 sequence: CASSQGGADAARGVEKLFF. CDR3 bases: TGCGCCAGCAGCCAAGGTGGGGCGGACGCTGCTAGGGGAGTTGAAAAACTGTTTTTT.

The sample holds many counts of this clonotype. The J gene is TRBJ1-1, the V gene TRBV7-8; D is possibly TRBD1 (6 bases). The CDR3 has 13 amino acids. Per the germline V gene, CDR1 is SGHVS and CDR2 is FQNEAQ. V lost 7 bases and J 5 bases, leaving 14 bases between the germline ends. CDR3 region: CASTKQGDTEAFF. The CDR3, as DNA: TGTGCCAGCACTAAACAGGGAGATACTGAAGCTTTCTTT. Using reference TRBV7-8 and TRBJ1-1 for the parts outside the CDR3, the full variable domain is GAGVSQSPRYKVAKRGQDVALRCDPISGHVSLFWYQQALGQGPEFLTYFQNEAQLDKSGLPSDRFFAERPEGSVSTLKIQRTQQEDSAVYLCASTKQGDTEAFFGQGTRLTVV.

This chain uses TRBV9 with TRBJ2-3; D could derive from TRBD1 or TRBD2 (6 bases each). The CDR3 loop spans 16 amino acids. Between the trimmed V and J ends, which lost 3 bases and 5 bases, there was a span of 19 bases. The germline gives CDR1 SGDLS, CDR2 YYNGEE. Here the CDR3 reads CASSGNDGGMGDTQYF. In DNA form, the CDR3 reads TGTGCCAGCAGCGGCAATGACGGGGGCATGGGAGATACGCAGTATTTT.

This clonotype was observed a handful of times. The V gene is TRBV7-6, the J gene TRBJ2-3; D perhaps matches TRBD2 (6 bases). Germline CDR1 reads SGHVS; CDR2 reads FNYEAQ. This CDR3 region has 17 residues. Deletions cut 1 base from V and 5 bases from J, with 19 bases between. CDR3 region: CASSLEGTAVYGDTQYF. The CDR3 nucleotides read TGTGCCAGCAGCTTAGAAGGGACTGCAGTTTATGGAGATACGCAGTATTTT. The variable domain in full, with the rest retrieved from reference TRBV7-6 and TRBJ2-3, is GAGVSQSPRYKVTKRGQDVALRCDPISGHVSLYWYRQALGQGPEFLTYFNYEAQQDKSGLPNDRFSAERPEGSISTLTIQRTEQRDSAMYRCASSLEGTAVYGDTQYFGPGTRLTVL.

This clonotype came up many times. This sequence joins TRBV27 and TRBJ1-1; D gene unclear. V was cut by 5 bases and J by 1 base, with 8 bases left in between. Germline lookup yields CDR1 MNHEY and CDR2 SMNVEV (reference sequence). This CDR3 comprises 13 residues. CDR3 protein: CASSLKENTEAFF. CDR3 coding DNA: TGTGCCAGCAGTCTAAAGGAGAACACTGAAGCTTTCTTT.

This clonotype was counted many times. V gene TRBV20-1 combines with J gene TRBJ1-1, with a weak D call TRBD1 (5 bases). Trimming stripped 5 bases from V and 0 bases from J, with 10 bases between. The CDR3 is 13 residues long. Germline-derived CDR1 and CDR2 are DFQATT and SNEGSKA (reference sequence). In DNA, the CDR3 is TGCAGTGCTTCAGGGATCGTGAACACTGAAGCTTTCTTT. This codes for CSASGIVNTEAFF.

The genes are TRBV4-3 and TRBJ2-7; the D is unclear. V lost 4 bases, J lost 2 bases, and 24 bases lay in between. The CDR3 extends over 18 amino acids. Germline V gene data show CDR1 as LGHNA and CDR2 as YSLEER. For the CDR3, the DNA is TGCGCCAGCAGCCCCCTCTGGGTAGGAGCGTGGGATCCCTACGAGCAGTACTTC. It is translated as CASSPLWVGAWDPYEQYF.

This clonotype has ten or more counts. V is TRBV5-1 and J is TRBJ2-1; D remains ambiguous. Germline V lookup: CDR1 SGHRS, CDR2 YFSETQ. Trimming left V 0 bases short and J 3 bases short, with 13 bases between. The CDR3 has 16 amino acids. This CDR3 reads CASSLGSGSGYNEQFF. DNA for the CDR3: TGCGCCAGCAGCTTGGGTTCAGGTTCCGGCTACAATGAGCAGTTCTTC.

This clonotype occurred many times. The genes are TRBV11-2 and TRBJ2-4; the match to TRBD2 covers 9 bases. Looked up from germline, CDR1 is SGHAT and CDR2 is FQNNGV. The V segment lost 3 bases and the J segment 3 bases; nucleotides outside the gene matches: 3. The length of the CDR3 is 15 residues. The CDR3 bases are TGTGCCAGCAGCTTTTGGCGGGGGGGCAAAAACATTCAGTACTTC. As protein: CASSFWRGGKNIQYF.

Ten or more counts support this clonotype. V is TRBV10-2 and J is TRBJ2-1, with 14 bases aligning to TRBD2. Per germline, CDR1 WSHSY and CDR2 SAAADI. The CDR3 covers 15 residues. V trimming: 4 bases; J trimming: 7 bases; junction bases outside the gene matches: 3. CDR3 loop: CASSGTSGGKNEQFF. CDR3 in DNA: TGCGCCAGCAGTGGGACTAGCGGGGGGAAAAATGAGCAGTTCTTC.

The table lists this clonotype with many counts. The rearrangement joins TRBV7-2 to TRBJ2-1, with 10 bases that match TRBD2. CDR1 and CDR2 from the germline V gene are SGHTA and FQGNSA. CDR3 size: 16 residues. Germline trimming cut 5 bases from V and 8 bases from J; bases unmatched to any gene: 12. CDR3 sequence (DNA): TGTGCCAGCAGCCCTCGGACTAGCGGTAGGAAGGATGAGCAGTTCTTC. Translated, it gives CASSPRTSGRKDEQFF.

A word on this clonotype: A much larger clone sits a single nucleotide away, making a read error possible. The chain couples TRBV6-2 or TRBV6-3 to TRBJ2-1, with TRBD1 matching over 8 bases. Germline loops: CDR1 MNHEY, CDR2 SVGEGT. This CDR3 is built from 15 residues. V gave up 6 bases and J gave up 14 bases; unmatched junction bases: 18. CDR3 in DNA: TGTGCCAGCAGCTCCAGGGGTAGGAGGGACAGGTATAAGTTCTTC. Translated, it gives CASSSRGRRDRYKFF.

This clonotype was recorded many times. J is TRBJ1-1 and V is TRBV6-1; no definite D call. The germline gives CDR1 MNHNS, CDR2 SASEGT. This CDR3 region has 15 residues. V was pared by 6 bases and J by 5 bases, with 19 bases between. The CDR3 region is CASRPYLVGGTEAFF. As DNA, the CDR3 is TGTGCCAGCAGACCCTACCTGGTCGGCGGGACTGAAGCTTTCTTT.

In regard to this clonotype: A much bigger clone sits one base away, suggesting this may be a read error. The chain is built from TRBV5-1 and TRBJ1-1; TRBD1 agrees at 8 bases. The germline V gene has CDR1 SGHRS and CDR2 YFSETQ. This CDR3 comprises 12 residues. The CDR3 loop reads CASSLDRGRASF. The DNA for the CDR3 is TGCGCCAGCAGCTTGGACAGGGGGAGAGCTTCCTTT.